Each of the 5 T cell receptor beta chains below was sequenced from the same sample in a study of cytomegalovirus exposure and HLA in healthy donors. A multiplex PCR was run with 60 Vbeta primers and 13 Jbeta primers. Produced via immunoSEQ multiplex PCR; TCRdb's table is partial and in-frame only. Of roughly 250,000 clones listed, 65% to 85% are singletons. The specimen was PBMCs. The receptors derive from a female donor in good health and CMV-seronegative.

This chain joins TRBV15 and TRBJ2-6; 7 nucleotides match TRBD1. The CDR3 contains 16 residues. Germline V lookup: CDR1 LNHNV, CDR2 YYDKDF (reference sequence). Trimming took 11 bases from V and 1 from J; bases not matched to a gene: 11. The CDR3 nucleotides are TGTGCCGCAAGGACAGGAACCCTATCTGGGGCCAACGTCCTGACTTTC. Translating gives CAARTGTLSGANVLTF.

This clone has only a few counts. The genes are TRBV5-6 and TRBJ1-5; perhaps TRBD1 as D (5 bases). Per germline, CDR1 SGHDT and CDR2 YYEEEE. The CDR3 consists of 12 residues. The V end was cut by 4 bases, the J end by 5 bases, with 7 bases between. DNA of the CDR3: TGTGCCAGCAGCGCCAGGGATCAGCCCCAGCATTTT. This codes for CASSARDQPQHF.

This rearrangement joins TRBV15 to TRBJ2-7; 8 bases map to TRBD1. The germline CDR1 and CDR2 sequences are LNHNV and YYDKDF (reference sequence). Losses at the gene ends were 0 bases for V and 5 bases for J; bases not matched to a gene: 15. There are 18 residues in the CDR3. As DNA, the CDR3 is TGTGCCACCAGCAGAGATAGGATGGTGGGAGACAGGGGCCACGAGCAGTACTTC. The encoded protein is CATSRDRMVGDRGHEQYF.

The V call is TRBV25-1, the J call TRBJ1-3; tentative D call: TRBD1 (6 bases). Trimming left V 0 bases short and J 2 bases short, with 14 bases between. Germline V gene sequence: CDR1 MGHDK, CDR2 SYGVNS. The CDR3 spans 17 residues. DNA of the CDR3: TGTGCCAGCAGTGAATATGAAGGCAGGGGAACTGGAAACACCATATATTTT. It specifies CASSEYEGRGTGNTIYF.

This chain joins TRBV2 and TRBJ2-2, with TRBD2 identical over 8 bases. This CDR3 has 16 amino acids. The germline V gene has CDR1 SNHLY and CDR2 FYNNEI. The V segment lost 9 bases and the J segment 7 bases; nucleotides outside the gene matches: 16. CDR3 nucleotides: TGTGCCAGAAGCCCGGGGCTAGCGGGCGTTAGCGGGGAGCTGTTTTTT. Translated: CARSPGLAGVSGELFF.